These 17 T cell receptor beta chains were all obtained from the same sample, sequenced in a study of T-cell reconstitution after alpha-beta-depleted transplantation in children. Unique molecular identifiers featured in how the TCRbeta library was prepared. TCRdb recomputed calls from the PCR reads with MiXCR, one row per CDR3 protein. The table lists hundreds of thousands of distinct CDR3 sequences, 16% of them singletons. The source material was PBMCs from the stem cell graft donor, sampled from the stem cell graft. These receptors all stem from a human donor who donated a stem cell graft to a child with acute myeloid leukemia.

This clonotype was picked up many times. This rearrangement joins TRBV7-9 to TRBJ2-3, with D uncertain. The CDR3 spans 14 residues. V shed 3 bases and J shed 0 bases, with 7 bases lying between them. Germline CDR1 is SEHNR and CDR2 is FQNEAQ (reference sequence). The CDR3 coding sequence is TGTGCCAGCAGCTTGGGCTACAGCACAGATACGCAGTATTTT. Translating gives CASSLGYSTDTQYF.

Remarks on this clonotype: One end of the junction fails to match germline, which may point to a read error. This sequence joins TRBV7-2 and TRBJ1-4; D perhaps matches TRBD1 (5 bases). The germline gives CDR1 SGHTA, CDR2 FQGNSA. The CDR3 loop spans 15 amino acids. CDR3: CASSYDGATNEKLIF. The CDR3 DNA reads TGTGCCAGCAGTTACGATGGGGCAACTAATGAAAAACTGATTTTT.

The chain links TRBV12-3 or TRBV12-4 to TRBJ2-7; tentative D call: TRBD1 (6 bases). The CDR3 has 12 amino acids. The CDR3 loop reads CVRTGRPYEQYV. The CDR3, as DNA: TGTGTCCGTACAGGGCGTCCCTACGAGCAGTACGTC.

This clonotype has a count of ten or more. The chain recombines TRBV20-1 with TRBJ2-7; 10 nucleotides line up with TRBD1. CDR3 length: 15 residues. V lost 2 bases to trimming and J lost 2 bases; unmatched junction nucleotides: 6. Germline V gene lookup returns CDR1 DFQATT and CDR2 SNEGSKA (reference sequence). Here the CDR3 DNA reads TGCAGTGCTAGAAACCGGGACAGGGGAACCTACGAGCAGTACTTC. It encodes CSARNRDRGTYEQYF.

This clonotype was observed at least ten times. The DNA of the CDR3 is TGTGCCAGCAGCTACGGGACTACCCTCTACAATGAGCAGTTCTTC. It specifies CASSYGTTLYNEQFF. The chain joins TRBV5-5 to TRBJ2-1, with 7 positions matching TRBD2. Germline CDR1 SGHKS, CDR2 YYEKEE (reference sequence). There are 15 residues in the CDR3. V dropped 3 bases and J dropped 3; count of bases not matched to a gene: 6.

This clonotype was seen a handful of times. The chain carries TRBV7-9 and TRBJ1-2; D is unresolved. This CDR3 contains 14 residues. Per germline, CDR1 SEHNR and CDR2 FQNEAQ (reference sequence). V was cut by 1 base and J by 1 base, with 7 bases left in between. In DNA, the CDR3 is TGTGCCAGCAGCTTAGTTGAGTTTAACTATGGCTACACCTTC. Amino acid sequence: CASSLVEFNYGYTF.

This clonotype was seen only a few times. The CDR3 DNA follows: TGTGCCAGCAGCCCTTTGGCTGACAATGAGCAGTTCTTC. It yields the protein CASSPLADNEQFF. The chain recombines TRBV11-3 with TRBJ2-1; the D is unclear. CDR3 length equals 13 residues. The V gene lost 5 bases and the J gene lost 5 bases, with 10 bases spanning the gap. The germline CDR1 and CDR2 sequences are SGHNT and YENEEA.

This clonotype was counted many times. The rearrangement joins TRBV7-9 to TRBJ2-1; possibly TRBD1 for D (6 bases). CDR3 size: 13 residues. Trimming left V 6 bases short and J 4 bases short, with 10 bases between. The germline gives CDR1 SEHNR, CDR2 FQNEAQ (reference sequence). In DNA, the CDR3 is TGTGCCAGCAGTTTGAGGGGGTACAATGAGCAGTTCTTC. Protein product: CASSLRGYNEQFF. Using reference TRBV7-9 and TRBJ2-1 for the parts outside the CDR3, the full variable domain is DTGVSQNPRHKITKRGQNVTFRCDPISEHNRLYWYRQTLGQGPEFLTYFQNEAQLEKSRLLSDRFSAERPKGSFSTLEIQRTEQGDSAMYLCASSLRGYNEQFFGPGTRLTVL.

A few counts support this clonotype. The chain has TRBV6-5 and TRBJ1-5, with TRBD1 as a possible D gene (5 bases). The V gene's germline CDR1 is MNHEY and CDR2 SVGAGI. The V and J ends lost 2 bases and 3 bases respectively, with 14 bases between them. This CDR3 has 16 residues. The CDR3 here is CASSYRRGRDNQPQHF. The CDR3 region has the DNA TGTGCCAGCAGTTACCGCCGGGGACGGGACAATCAGCCCCAGCATTTT.

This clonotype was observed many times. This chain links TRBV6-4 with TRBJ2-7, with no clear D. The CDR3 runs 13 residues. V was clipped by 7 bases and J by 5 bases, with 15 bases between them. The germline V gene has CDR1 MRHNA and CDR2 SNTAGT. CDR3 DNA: TGTGCCAGCAAATCTCAACAGTGGGACGAGCAGTACGTC. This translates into CASKSQQWDEQYV.

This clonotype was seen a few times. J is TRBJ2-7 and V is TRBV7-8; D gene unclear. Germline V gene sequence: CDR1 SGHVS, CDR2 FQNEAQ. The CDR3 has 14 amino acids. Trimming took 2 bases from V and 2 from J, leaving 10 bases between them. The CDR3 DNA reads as TGTGCCAGCAGCTTAAGGGAAAGGGCCTACGAGCAGTACTTC. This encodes CASSLRERAYEQYF.

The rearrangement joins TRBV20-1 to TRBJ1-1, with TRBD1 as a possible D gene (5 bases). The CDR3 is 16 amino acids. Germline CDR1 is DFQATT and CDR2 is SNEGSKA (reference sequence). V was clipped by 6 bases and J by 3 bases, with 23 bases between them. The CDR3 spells CSARPPSGASYTEAFF. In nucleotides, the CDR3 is TGCAGTGCCAGACCTCCGAGTGGGGCCTCGTACACTGAAGCTTTCTTT.

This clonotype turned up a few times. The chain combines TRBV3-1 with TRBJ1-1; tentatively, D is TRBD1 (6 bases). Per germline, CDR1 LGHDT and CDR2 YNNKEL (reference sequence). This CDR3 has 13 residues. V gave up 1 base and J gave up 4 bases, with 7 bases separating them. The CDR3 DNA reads TGTGCCAGCAGCCAAGCAGGGGTCACTGAAGCTTTCTTT. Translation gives CASSQAGVTEAFF.

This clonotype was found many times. CDR3 nucleotides: TGCAGTGCTAGAGATAAGACTAGCGGGGGGATCTACGAGCAGTACTTC. Its translation is CSARDKTSGGIYEQYF. This chain uses TRBV20-1 with TRBJ2-7; TRBD2 agrees at 13 bases. Germline V gene sequence: CDR1 DFQATT, CDR2 SNEGSKA (reference sequence). The length of the CDR3 is 16 residues. After removal of 0 bases from V and 3 bases from J, the junction contained 5 bases not matched to a gene.

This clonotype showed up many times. CDR3 sequence (DNA): TGCAGTGCTTCCGGGACAGGGAGGTATGAGCAGTTCTTC. Residues: CSASGTGRYEQFF. The V and J genes are TRBV20-1 and TRBJ2-1; 9 nucleotides agree with TRBD1. Germline V gene sequence: CDR1 DFQATT, CDR2 SNEGSKA (reference sequence). This CDR3 has 13 residues. V lost 5 bases to trimming and J lost 8 bases; unmatched junction nucleotides: 7.

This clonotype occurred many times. For the CDR3, the DNA is TGTGCCAGCAGCTTAGGGGGACAGGAATACCAGCCCCAGCATTTT. Its protein product is CASSLGGQEYQPQHF. The gene calls are TRBV5-5 and TRBJ1-5; 8 bases fit TRBD1. The V segment lost 2 bases and the J segment 7 bases; nucleotides outside the gene matches: 8. Germline assignment: CDR1 SGHKS and CDR2 YYEKEE (reference sequence). There are 15 residues in the CDR3.

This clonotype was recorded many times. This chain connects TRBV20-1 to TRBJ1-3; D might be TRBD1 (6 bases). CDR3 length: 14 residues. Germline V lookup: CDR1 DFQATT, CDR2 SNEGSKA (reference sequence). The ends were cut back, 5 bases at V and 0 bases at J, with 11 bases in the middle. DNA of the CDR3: TGCAGTGCTGAGAACAGGGACTCTGGAAACACCATATATTTT. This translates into CSAENRDSGNTIYF.